The text below deals with one TCR beta chain. No antigen is known for it. With 3 bases clipped from V and 0 bases from J, the junction kept 5 bases outside the gene matches. Germline V gene lookup returns CDR1 SGHTA and CDR2 FQGTGA. CDR3 length: 15 amino acids. The donors were part of the validation cohort, which consisted of over a hundred subjects and was separate from the first cohort of about 670 subjects. TCRdb's table, derived via immunoSEQ multiplex PCR, lists solely in-frame clones and lacks some. This sample has around 150,000 clones; approximately 84% occur once, and the top ten carry just under 30%. The data stem from a study of cytomegalovirus exposure and HLA in healthy donors. Whole-study results and caveats: Specific recognition of CMV antigens was confirmed in vitro for a few chains (all CMV-associated). The majority of TCR sequences were rare, yet some public TCRs appeared in many donors.

This sequence joins TRBV7-3 and TRBJ2-7; 7 bases align to TRBD1. Material: PBMCs. The receptor comes from a man aged 25-40 years in good health and CMV-seropositive. The CDR3 bases are TGTGCCAGCAGCTTCACCGGGACAGTCTCCTACGAGCAGTACTTC. Its translation is CASSFTGTVSYEQYF.